These 6 T cell receptor beta chains share one sample of origin, sequenced in a study of T cell responses to AZD1222 COVID-19 vaccine. The repertoire was sequenced with immunoSEQ multiplex PCR; TCRdb's copy has only in-frame clones and lacks some. This sample has 80,000 to 95,000 clones, with approximately 88% found just once. The starting material was peripheral blood, obtained on day 0 of MenACWY control vaccination. These receptors were taken from an adult in good health.

This chain uses TRBV28 with TRBJ1-1, with D hard to call. Germline values: CDR1 MDHEN, CDR2 SYDVKM. Trimming cost V 2 bases and J 4 bases, with 11 bases left between them. This CDR3 spans 14 amino acids. This CDR3 is CASSLVMGSTEAFF. The CDR3 nucleotides read TGTGCCAGCAGTTTAGTGATGGGGAGCACTGAAGCTTTCTTT.

The chain recombines TRBV19 with TRBJ2-2; D gene ambiguous. Deletions cut 3 bases from V and 0 bases from J, with 11 bases between. CDR3 length equals 16 residues. Germline V gene data show CDR1 as LNHDA and CDR2 as SQIVND (reference sequence). The CDR3 loop is CASSIPLTTNTGELFF. As DNA, the CDR3 is TGTGCCAGTAGTATCCCACTAACCACGAACACCGGGGAGCTGTTTTTT. The variable domain in full, with the rest retrieved from reference TRBV19 and TRBJ2-2, is DGGITQSPKYLFRKEGQNVTLSCEQNLNHDAMYWYRQDPGQGLRLIYYSQIVNDFQKGDIAEGYSVSREKKESFPLTVTSAQKNPTAFYLCASSIPLTTNTGELFFGEGSRLTVL.

The gene calls are TRBV19 and TRBJ1-2; D might be TRBD1 (6 bases). Germline CDR1 and CDR2: LNHDA and SQIVND (reference sequence). The germline V and J ends were trimmed by 4 bases and 2 bases, with 11 bases remaining between them. The CDR3 spans 14 residues. The CDR3 DNA is TGTGCCAGTAGTACCGAGAGGGGGAACTATGGCTACACCTTC. Amino acid sequence: CASSTERGNYGYTF. The whole variable domain, remainder taken from reference TRBV19 and TRBJ1-2, is DGGITQSPKYLFRKEGQNVTLSCEQNLNHDAMYWYRQDPGQGLRLIYYSQIVNDFQKGDIAEGYSVSREKKESFPLTVTSAQKNPTAFYLCASSTERGNYGYTFGSGTRLTVV.

This clone was detected only a few times. The V and J genes are TRBV15 and TRBJ1-5, with a weak D call TRBD1 (5 bases). The V end lost 4 bases, the J end lost 5 bases, and 9 bases lay between the germline ends. Germline V lookup: CDR1 LNHNV, CDR2 YYDKDF (reference sequence). The CDR3 is made up of 13 amino acids. CDR3: CATSTGKHQPQHF. The CDR3 bases are TGTGCCACCAGCACAGGGAAACATCAGCCCCAGCATTTT. Together with reference TRBV15 and TRBJ1-5, the CDR3 gives the full variable domain: DAMVIQNPRYQVTQFGKPVTLSCSQTLNHNVMYWYQQKSSQAPKLLFHYYDKDFNNEADTPDNFQSRRPNTSFCFLDIRSPGLGDTAMYLCATSTGKHQPQHFGDGTRLSIL.

This clone was observed once. V is TRBV19 and J is TRBJ2-7, with 9 bases matching TRBD1. This CDR3 region has 15 residues. Unmatched junction bases numbered 11, after V lost 5 bases and J lost 6 bases. From germline, CDR1 is LNHDA and CDR2 SQIVND (reference sequence). The CDR3 loop is CASSASTSTGGEQYF. In DNA form, the CDR3 reads TGTGCCAGTAGTGCCTCGACATCGACAGGGGGCGAGCAGTACTTC.

This clone came up a few times. This chain uses TRBV11-3 with TRBJ2-2; TRBD1 matches 7 bases. Germline CDR1 SGHNT, CDR2 YENEEA. This CDR3 has 16 amino acids. Losses at the gene ends were 0 bases for V and 3 bases for J; bases not matched to a gene: 4. In DNA form, the CDR3 reads TGTGCCAGCAGCTTAGACCGGGACAGAGACACCGGGGAGCTGTTTTTT. Amino acids: CASSLDRDRDTGELFF.